What follows are 28 T cell receptor beta chains derived from one specimen sequenced in a study of T cell repertoires in cytomegalovirus infection. Each CDR3 protein gets one entry after TCRdb re-called the reads with MiXCR. The sample holds 110,000 or so distinct CDR3 sequences, over 25% seen once. Their antigen targets remain unknown. Source: CD8+ T cells from cultured PBMCs, taken from culture after CMV antigen stimulation. The receptors originated from a human donor in good health (CMV status not recorded). Some clones in this sample may be carry-over from other donors' samples.

This chain links TRBV19 with TRBJ1-1, with D hard to call. Trimming shortened V by 8 bases and J by 4 bases, and 17 bases separated the two germline ends. This CDR3 has 14 amino acids. Germline CDR1 and CDR2: LNHDA and SQIVND (reference sequence). The CDR3 spells CASGPREQPTEAFF. DNA for the CDR3: TGTGCCAGTGGTCCGAGGGAACAGCCCACTGAAGCTTTCTTT.

This clonotype was counted only a few times. CDR3 nucleotides: TGTGCCAGTAGTTATCAGGGGTCAAGGGGCAAAAACATTCAGTACTTC. Protein sequence: CASSYQGSRGKNIQYF. V and J are TRBV19 and TRBJ2-4; D possibly corresponds to TRBD1 (6 bases). V was shortened by 5 bases and J by 3 bases, with 17 bases between the two germline ends. The CDR3 has 16 amino acids. Germline V CDR1 and CDR2: LNHDA, SQIVND (reference sequence).

This clonotype occurred a few times. The rearrangement uses TRBV6-6 and TRBJ1-1; the match to TRBD1 covers 10 bases. The CDR3 sequence is 18 residues long. Per the germline V gene, CDR1 is MNHNY and CDR2 is SVGAGI (reference sequence). J was trimmed by 5 bases and V by 3 bases; bases with no gene match: 15. CDR3 nucleotide sequence: TGTGCCAGCAGTTATCTGACAGGGGGCGTCACAGTTCGGACTGAAGCTTTCTTT. Translated, it gives CASSYLTGGVTVRTEAFF.

The rearrangement uses TRBV4-1 and TRBJ2-1; 7 bases match TRBD2. V was pared by 0 bases and J by 5 bases, with 7 bases of the junction left unmatched. The CDR3 covers 16 residues. Looked up from germline, CDR1 is MGHRA and CDR2 is YSYEKL. CDR3 sequence reads: CASSQEPAGPNNEQFF. As DNA, the CDR3 is TGCGCCAGCAGCCAAGAACCAGCGGGACCAAACAATGAGCAGTTCTTC.

The J gene is TRBJ1-1, the V gene TRBV27; maybe TRBD1 (5 bases). Trimming cost V 7 bases and J 4 bases, with 13 bases left between them. Germline lookup yields CDR1 MNHEY and CDR2 SMNVEV (reference sequence). This CDR3 contains 13 residues. The CDR3 nucleotides read TGTGCCAGCATTTCGGGGGGTTCCACTGAAGCTTTCTTT. Amino acid sequence: CASISGGSTEAFF.

The table lists this clonotype with many counts. The chain has TRBV6-5 and TRBJ1-6; no definite D call. Trimming shortened V by 6 bases and J by 0 bases, and 9 bases separated the two germline ends. Per germline, CDR1 MNHEY and CDR2 SVGAGI. This CDR3 is 15 amino acids long. DNA of the CDR3: TGTGCCAGCAGCCTACGCAGCTCCTATAATTCACCCCTCCACTTT. Translating it yields CASSLRSSYNSPLHF.

The V gene is TRBV5-1, the J gene TRBJ2-7, with D uncertain. CDR3 length equals 14 residues. The V end lost 0 bases, the J end lost 2 bases, and 9 bases lay between the germline ends. Germline CDR1 is SGHRS and CDR2 is YFSETQ. The CDR3: CASSLETETYEQYF. The CDR3 DNA reads as TGCGCCAGCAGCTTGGAAACCGAAACCTACGAGCAGTACTTC.

This clonotype was picked up many times. This chain connects TRBV7-2 to TRBJ1-1; D unresolved. Germline V gives CDR1 SGHTA, CDR2 FQGNSA. With 1 base removed from V and 4 bases from J, the gap between germline ends came to 19 bases. This CDR3 comprises 17 residues. The CDR3 here is CASSLGGRVYLGTEAFF. CDR3 nucleotide sequence: TGTGCCAGCAGCTTAGGGGGTAGGGTCTATCTGGGCACTGAAGCTTTCTTT.

The rearrangement joins TRBV6-2 or TRBV6-3 to TRBJ2-4, with D unclear. CDR1 MNHEY and CDR2 SVGEGT come from the germline V gene. Trimming took 4 bases from V and 1 from J, leaving 5 bases between them. CDR3 length equals 13 residues. The CDR3 bases are TGTGCCAGCAGTTTAAGTGCCAAAAACATTCAGTACTTC. It translates to CASSLSAKNIQYF.

This clonotype was seen ten or more times. The rearrangement links TRBV2 to TRBJ2-1; D is perhaps TRBD2 (6 bases). The length of the CDR3 is 15 residues. Germline loops: CDR1 SNHLY, CDR2 FYNNEI. Between the trimmed V and J ends, which lost 5 bases and 6 bases, there was a span of 17 bases. The DNA for the CDR3 is TGTGCCAGCAGTAGGGACTTCGTGGGTTCCAATGAGCAGTTCTTC. Translating gives CASSRDFVGSNEQFF. Supplemented by reference TRBV2 and TRBJ2-1, the full variable domain reads EPEVTQTPSHQVTQMGQEVILRCVPISNHLYFYWYRQILGQKVEFLVSFYNNEISEKSEIFDDQFSVERPDGSNFTLKIRSTKLEDSAMYFCASSRDFVGSNEQFFGPGTRLTVL.

The chain combines TRBV2 with TRBJ2-3; a weak D match, TRBD2 (7 bases). The CDR3 has 20 amino acids. The germline gives CDR1 SNHLY, CDR2 FYNNEI. Trimming shortened V by 1 base and J by 0 bases, and 23 bases separated the two germline ends. The CDR3 coding sequence is TGTGCCAGCAGTGAAGTCAAATCCGGGAGGACAGCCTTCAGCACAGATACGCAGTATTTT. It translates to CASSEVKSGRTAFSTDTQYF.

This clonotype was observed a handful of times. This chain connects TRBV19 to TRBJ1-1, with D uncertain. Trimming stripped 3 bases from V and 2 bases from J, with 4 bases between. CDR1 and CDR2 (germline): LNHDA, SQIVND (reference sequence). The CDR3 extends over 12 amino acids. CDR3: CASSIRNTEAFF. DNA of the CDR3: TGTGCCAGTAGTATCCGCAACACTGAAGCTTTCTTT.

V gene TRBV25-1 combines with J gene TRBJ2-7; 9 nucleotides align to TRBD1. The CDR3 extends over 15 amino acids. CDR1 and CDR2 from the germline V gene are MGHDK and SYGVNS. After removal of 2 bases from V and 7 bases from J, the junction contained 9 bases not matched to a gene. DNA of the CDR3: TGTGCCAGCAGTGAAGGTCGAACAGGGGGCCCGGAGCAGTACTTC. Translated, it gives CASSEGRTGGPEQYF.

This clonotype was found a few times. This chain joins TRBV7-6 and TRBJ2-7, with TRBD2 matching over 8 bases. The CDR3 runs 17 residues. The trim removed 0 bases at V and 0 bases at J, leaving 7 bases unmatched. Per germline, CDR1 SGHVS and CDR2 FNYEAQ. This chain's CDR3 is CASSLARGAPFSYEQYF. CDR3 bases: TGTGCCAGCAGCTTAGCGCGGGGGGCACCATTCTCCTACGAGCAGTACTTC.

This clonotype has only a few counts. The V gene is TRBV7-9, the J gene TRBJ1-2; D gene uncertain. Germline V gene data show CDR1 as SEHNR and CDR2 as FQNEAQ (reference sequence). Trimming removed 2 bases from V and 8 bases from J, with 9 bases in between. The CDR3 contains 12 residues. The CDR3 protein is CASSLLIRGYTF. The CDR3 nucleotides are TGTGCCAGCAGCTTACTCATCCGGGGCTACACCTTC.

This clonotype occurred many times. The chain carries TRBV20-1 and TRBJ1-2; TRBD1 matches at 7 bases. CDR3 length: 15 amino acids. Germline CDR1 reads DFQATT; CDR2 reads SNEGSKA (reference sequence). Trimming took 5 bases from V and 7 from J; bases not matched to a gene: 16. In nucleotides, the CDR3 is TGCAGTGCTGACAGGGACCAGGGGGGTCGTCGTGGCTACACCTTC. Residues: CSADRDQGGRRGYTF.

The table lists this clonotype with many counts. The chain is built from TRBV7-8 and TRBJ2-1, with a possible D match to TRBD1 (5 bases). The CDR3 is 12 amino acids. V gave up 5 bases and J gave up 12 bases, with 14 bases separating them. Germline CDR1 is SGHVS and CDR2 is FQNEAQ. The CDR3 spells CASSGSGAGQFF. CDR3 nucleotides: TGTGCCAGCAGCGGAAGTGGGGCAGGGCAGTTCTTC.

This clonotype was seen at least ten times. V and J are TRBV7-3 and TRBJ2-3; 8 nucleotides match TRBD1. V shed 0 bases, J shed 6 bases, and the junction held 5 bases outside the gene matches. The germline gives CDR1 SGHTA, CDR2 FQGTGA. The CDR3 totals 15 residues. The CDR3 bases are TGTGCCAGCAGCTTAACGACAGGGGCGGGCGATACGCAGTATTTT. Protein: CASSLTTGAGDTQYF. Full variable domain (rest looked up from reference TRBV7-3 and TRBJ2-3): GAGVSQTPSNKVTEKGKYVELRCDPISGHTALYWYRQSLGQGPEFLIYFQGTGAADDSGLPNDRFFAVRPEGSVSTLKIQRTERGDSAVYLCASSLTTGAGDTQYFGPGTRLTVL.

The V gene is TRBV27, the J gene TRBJ2-3, with D maybe TRBD2 (6 bases). The CDR3 contains 15 residues. From germline, CDR1 is MNHEY and CDR2 SMNVEV (reference sequence). Trimming removed 4 bases from V and 2 bases from J, with 13 bases in between. The DNA for the CDR3 is TGTGCCAGCAGTTCGGGGGTTCTTCCCACAGATACGCAGTATTTT. Translated: CASSSGVLPTDTQYF.

In this sample, this clonotype turned up a few times. This rearrangement joins TRBV11-1 to TRBJ1-1, with D possibly being TRBD1 (5 bases). Germline CDR1 reads SGHAT; CDR2 reads FQDESV (reference sequence). Trimming removed 2 bases at V and 1 base at J, with 8 bases between. This CDR3 is 14 amino acids long. In DNA, the CDR3 is TGTGCCAGCAGCTTAAGACAGCCGAACACTGAAGCTTTCTTT. Translated, it gives CASSLRQPNTEAFF.

This clonotype was seen a few times. The chain joins TRBV7-2 to TRBJ2-7, with a possible D match to TRBD2 (5 bases). Trimming shortened V by 5 bases and J by 2 bases, and 16 bases separated the two germline ends. CDR1 SGHTA and CDR2 FQGNSA come from the germline V gene. The CDR3 runs to 15 residues. CDR3 in amino acids: CASSGYGGRTYEQYF. CDR3 nucleotides: TGTGCCAGCAGCGGATATGGCGGGCGGACCTACGAGCAGTACTTC.

This chain links TRBV12-3 or TRBV12-4 with TRBJ2-1, with 14 bases matching TRBD2. Trimming at V came to 6 bases and at J to 5 bases, leaving 6 bases not matched to a gene. The CDR3 loop spans 16 amino acids. CDR3 bases: TGTGCCAGCAGATCCGGACTAGCGGGGGGCAACAATGAGCAGTTCTTC. It specifies CASRSGLAGGNNEQFF.

This clonotype has a handful of counts. The chain combines TRBV6-1 with TRBJ1-1; maybe TRBD1 (6 bases). CDR3 length: 14 residues. V dropped 9 bases and J dropped 6 bases, with 20 bases sitting between them. Germline-derived CDR1 and CDR2 are MNHNS and SASEGT. In DNA, the CDR3 is TGTGCCAGTACTGGAACAGGGCCCGAACCTGAAGCTTTCTTT. Translation gives CASTGTGPEPEAFF.

In this sample, this clonotype turned up once. The rearrangement uses TRBV5-1 and TRBJ1-2, with 7 bases lining up with TRBD1. This CDR3 is built from 15 residues. Germline values: CDR1 SGHRS, CDR2 YFSETQ. Trimming took 0 bases from V and 6 from J; bases not matched to a gene: 8. This CDR3 reads CASSLAEGAGHGYTF. CDR3 in DNA: TGCGCCAGCAGCTTGGCCGAGGGGGCTGGCCATGGCTACACCTTC.

The chain is built from TRBV7-9 and TRBJ2-5; D is uncertain. Germline V gene lookup returns CDR1 SEHNR and CDR2 FQNEAQ (reference sequence). The CDR3 runs to 15 residues. The V gene lost 2 bases and the J gene lost 0 bases, with 10 bases spanning the gap. The CDR3 spells CASSLITRYQETQYF. CDR3 DNA sequence: TGTGCCAGCAGCTTAATAACAAGGTACCAAGAGACCCAGTACTTC.

V is TRBV7-9 and J is TRBJ1-6, with D uncertain. This CDR3 spans 16 amino acids. Germline V gives CDR1 SEHNR, CDR2 FQNEAQ (reference sequence). The V end lost 1 base, the J end lost 4 bases, and 11 bases lay between the germline ends. The CDR3 nucleotides read TGTGCCAGCAGCTTAGAATCAGAAAGATATAATTCACCCCTCCACTTT. Translated: CASSLESERYNSPLHF.

The table lists this clonotype with many counts. The chain recombines TRBV5-5 with TRBJ2-2; 7 nucleotides agree with TRBD2. The CDR3 extends over 16 amino acids. Germline V lookup: CDR1 SGHKS, CDR2 YYEKEE (reference sequence). The junction had 10 bases not matched to a gene; V was cut back by 6 bases and J by 2 bases. The DNA of the CDR3 is TGTGCCAGCAATTTACAGCGGGGCCCTAACACCGGGGAGCTGTTTTTT. As protein: CASNLQRGPNTGELFF.

This clonotype was picked up many times. CDR3 nucleotides: TGTGCCAGCAGCCAAGATGTAACAGGAGGGGACGAGCAGTACTTC. As protein: CASSQDVTGGDEQYF. This chain links TRBV3-1 with TRBJ2-7; tentatively, D is TRBD2 (6 bases). This CDR3 has 15 amino acids. Germline values: CDR1 LGHDT, CDR2 YNNKEL (reference sequence). Between the trimmed V and J ends, which lost 0 bases and 5 bases, there was a span of 14 bases.